This TCR beta chain is drawn from a study of read filtering for tumor transcriptome and immune sequencing. The overall study: The cohort had over 16 men and roughly 13 women aged roughly 47 to 80, mean about 72 years. IR-seq gave about 3.5 to 11 million TCR reads per sample; RNA-seq gave about 80 to 1273.

Molecular barcoded adaptors covering alpha/delta and beta/gamma chains were used on approximately 400 ng RNA. Using its own MiXCR run on the reads, TCRdb lists one record per CDR3 protein. The table includes 50,000 or so distinct CDR3 sequences, 10% to 15% detected once. This CDR3 comprises 10 residues. Deletions cut 5 bases from V and 1 base from J, with 2 bases between. Germline values: CDR1 GTSNPN, CDR2 SVGIG (reference sequence). In its sample, this clonotype was seen many times. This TCR was recovered from a donor aged 40 or over with multiple myeloma. Sequencing was done on a sample of a population of CD138-negative cells sorted from bone marrow. The rearrangement joins TRBV30 to TRBJ1-1; D call uncertain. The CDR3 DNA follows: TGTGCCTGGGAGAACACTGAAGCTTTCTTT. This translates into CAWENTEAFF.